The 24 T cell receptor beta chains below all came from one sample that was sequenced in a study of cytomegalovirus exposure and HLA in healthy donors. Researchers ran the PCR with 60 Vbeta and 13 Jbeta primers. Sequenced by immunoSEQ multiplex PCR; TCRdb stores in-frame clones only, minus some. The sample has about 170,000 clones; 84% are singletons. The sample taken for sequencing was PBMCs. These receptors were obtained from a man younger than 35 in good health and CMV-seronegative.

The gene calls are TRBV19 and TRBJ1-5, with D possibly matching TRBD1 (6 bases). The CDR3 totals 19 residues. Germline V CDR1 and CDR2: LNHDA, SQIVND (reference sequence). V lost 10 bases and J lost 4, with 32 bases in between. The DNA for the CDR3 is TGTGCCACCAGATCTCTACCGATGTTCCGGACAGACATAAATCAGCCCCAGCATTTT. Protein: CATRSLPMFRTDINQPQHF.

The chain carries TRBV2 and TRBJ1-5; D call uncertain. This CDR3 has 12 residues. Between the trimmed V and J ends, which lost 6 bases and 6 bases, there was a span of 9 bases. Germline-derived CDR1 and CDR2 are SNHLY and FYNNEI. The CDR3, as DNA: TGTGCCAGCAGGGAGGTTGGTCAGCCCCAGCATTTT. It specifies CASREVGQPQHF.

The CDR3 sequence is CASSLGQRNEKLFF. CDR3 in DNA: TGCGCCAGCAGCTTGGGGCAGCGGAATGAAAAACTGTTTTTT. The rearrangement uses TRBV5-1 and TRBJ1-4; D gene ambiguous. The CDR3 is 14 residues long. Trimming took 0 bases from V and 5 from J, leaving 8 bases between them. The germline gives CDR1 SGHRS, CDR2 YFSETQ.

J is TRBJ2-1 and V is TRBV6-5, with a weak D call TRBD2 (6 bases). The CDR3 runs to 16 residues. Germline loops: CDR1 MNHEY, CDR2 SVGAGI. Trimming pared 0 bases from V and 0 bases from J, leaving 9 bases between. Written as DNA, the CDR3 is TGTGCCAGCAGTTACTCGGCGGGGTCCTCCTACAATGAGCAGTTCTTC. Its protein is CASSYSAGSSYNEQFF.

This clone has only one observation. This rearrangement joins TRBV30 to TRBJ2-1, with D tentatively TRBD2 (6 bases). V was shortened by 3 bases and J by 5 bases, with 14 bases between the two germline ends. The CDR3 covers 14 residues. Germline CDR1 reads GTSNPN; CDR2 reads SVGIG (reference sequence). The CDR3 reads CAWRTSLGHNEQFF. CDR3 DNA: TGTGCCTGGAGGACTAGTTTGGGACACAATGAGCAGTTCTTC.

The CDR3 protein is CASSPGQGAYEQYF. CDR3 DNA: TGTGCCAGTAGTCCCGGACAGGGGGCCTACGAGCAGTACTTC. The chain is built from TRBV19 and TRBJ2-7; TRBD1 agrees at 10 bases. J was trimmed by 2 bases and V by 5 bases; bases with no gene match: 3. The length of the CDR3 is 14 residues. Germline V gene sequence: CDR1 LNHDA, CDR2 SQIVND (reference sequence).

The chain links TRBV15 to TRBJ1-5, with D perhaps TRBD1 (5 bases). V was trimmed by 0 bases and J by 4 bases, leaving 10 bases between them. The CDR3 covers 15 residues. Germline assignment: CDR1 LNHNV and CDR2 YYDKDF (reference sequence). The CDR3 sequence is CATSREARGNQPQHF. The CDR3 nucleotides read TGTGCCACCAGCAGAGAAGCAAGGGGAAATCAGCCCCAGCATTTT.

V and J are TRBV7-8 and TRBJ1-5; D uncertain. The germline CDR1 and CDR2 sequences are SGHVS and FQNEAQ. V lost 3 bases, J lost 7 bases, and 10 bases lay in between. This CDR3 region has 13 residues. CDR3 in amino acids: CASSFGRRQPQHF. The CDR3 nucleotides are TGTGCCAGCAGCTTCGGTCGGCGGCAGCCCCAGCATTTT. The entire variable domain, with the rest obtained from reference TRBV7-8 and TRBJ1-5, is as follows: GAGVSQSPRYKVAKRGQDVALRCDPISGHVSLFWYQQALGQGPEFLTYFQNEAQLDKSGLPSDRFFAERPEGSVSTLKIQRTQQEDSAVYLCASSFGRRQPQHFGDGTRLSIL.

The J gene is TRBJ2-3, the V gene TRBV7-8, with TRBD2 identical over 7 bases. The length of the CDR3 is 16 residues. Germline CDR1 reads SGHVS; CDR2 reads FQNEAQ. The junction had 6 bases not matched to a gene; V was cut back by 1 base and J by 2 bases. CDR3 residues: CASSLVGGGVTDTQYF. In DNA form, the CDR3 reads TGTGCCAGCAGCTTAGTGGGCGGGGGAGTCACAGATACGCAGTATTTT.

The rearrangement links TRBV2 to TRBJ1-4, with 8 bases lining up with TRBD1. Germline V gives CDR1 SNHLY, CDR2 FYNNEI. CDR3 length: 13 amino acids. Losses at the gene ends were 10 bases for V and 5 bases for J; bases not matched to a gene: 6. This CDR3 is CATGQGLNEKLFF. CDR3 nucleotides: TGTGCCACCGGACAGGGCTTAAATGAAAAACTGTTTTTT.

The chain is built from TRBV19 and TRBJ2-1; the D gene is possibly TRBD1 (5 bases). CDR1 is LNHDA and CDR2 is SQIVND in the germline V gene (reference sequence). V was pared by 4 bases and J by 2 bases, with 15 bases between. The CDR3 runs 16 residues. The CDR3 bases are TGTGCCAGTAGTACTACAGGTTCAGTGCCCTACAATGAGCAGTTCTTC. Protein: CASSTTGSVPYNEQFF.

The chain is built from TRBV5-4 and TRBJ2-7, with TRBD1 matching 7 bases. Germline V gene data show CDR1 as SGHNT and CDR2 as YYREEE (reference sequence). CDR3 length equals 15 residues. Trimming took 2 bases from V and 2 from J; bases not matched to a gene: 7. CDR3 DNA sequence: TGTGCCAGCAGCTTCACAGGGGTGACAACCTACGAGCAGTACTTC. Translating it yields CASSFTGVTTYEQYF.

The chain employs TRBV20-1 and TRBJ2-5; D is uncertain. This CDR3 spans 10 amino acids. Germline CDR1 DFQATT, CDR2 SNEGSKA (reference sequence). The V end was cut by 8 bases, the J end by 4 bases, with 8 bases between. The CDR3 loop reads CSYSSETQYF. The CDR3 DNA is TGCAGTTACTCTTCAGAGACCCAGTACTTC.

The chain is built from TRBV12-5 and TRBJ2-1, with a weak D call TRBD2 (5 bases). Trimming took 0 bases from V and 2 from J, leaving 17 bases between them. Germline V gene lookup returns CDR1 LGHNT and CDR2 FRNRAP. This CDR3 is built from 18 residues. The CDR3 DNA reads as TGTGCTAGTGGTTTGGTAAGACTCGGGGTGAGAACCTACAATGAGCAGTTCTTC. Its translation: CASGLVRLGVRTYNEQFF. The complete variable domain, with remaining parts taken from reference TRBV12-5 and TRBJ2-1, reads DARVTQTPRHKVTEMGQEVTMRCQPILGHNTVFWYRQTMMQGLELLAYFRNRAPLDDSGMPKDRFSAEMPDATLATLKIQPSEPRDSAVYFCASGLVRLGVRTYNEQFFGPGTRLTVL.

This clone was seen a few times. V and J are TRBV5-6 and TRBJ1-5; 8 bases agree with TRBD1. Trimming at V came to 3 bases and at J to 5 bases, leaving 4 bases not matched to a gene. CDR1 SGHDT and CDR2 YYEEEE come from the germline V gene. CDR3 length: 14 residues. The CDR3 bases are TGTGCCAGCAGCTACGGACAGGGTCATCAGCCCCAGCATTTT. It is translated as CASSYGQGHQPQHF.

The chain recombines TRBV27 with TRBJ2-7; 9 nucleotides agree with TRBD1. The V gene end was trimmed by 3 bases and the J gene end by 5 bases; junction bases not matched to a gene: 5. This CDR3 has 14 residues. Germline CDR1 is MNHEY and CDR2 is SMNVEV (reference sequence). CDR3 loop: CASSFGTGLDEQYF. The CDR3 bases are TGTGCCAGCAGTTTCGGGACAGGGCTGGACGAGCAGTACTTC.

The V and J genes are TRBV5-4 and TRBJ2-5; TRBD2 agrees at 13 bases. This CDR3 spans 19 amino acids. The V segment lost 5 bases and the J segment 4 bases; nucleotides outside the gene matches: 17. Germline CDR1 is SGHNT and CDR2 is YYREEE (reference sequence). CDR3 protein: CASSHGLAGVAGSVETQYF. Written as DNA, the CDR3 is TGTGCCAGCAGTCATGGACTAGCGGGAGTGGCGGGTTCAGTAGAGACCCAGTACTTC.

The CDR3 sequence is CASSRLAGYSGQETQYF. The CDR3 DNA reads TGTGCCAGCTCAAGACTAGCGGGCTACTCGGGACAAGAGACCCAGTACTTC. V is TRBV18 and J is TRBJ2-5; 10 nucleotides line up with TRBD2. V was clipped by 5 bases and J by 2 bases; unmatched bases: 11. The CDR3 totals 17 residues. Germline V gene data show CDR1 as KGHSH and CDR2 as LQKENI. Based on the CDR3 plus reference TRBV18 and TRBJ2-5, the full variable domain is NAGVMQNPRHLVRRRGQEARLRCSPMKGHSHVYWYRQLPEEGLKFMVYLQKENIIDESGMPKERFSAEFPKEGPSILRIQQVVRGDSAAYFCASSRLAGYSGQETQYFGPGTRLLVL.

The V and J genes are TRBV6-1 and TRBJ1-2; 7 bases match TRBD1. From germline, CDR1 is MNHNS and CDR2 SASEGT. J was trimmed by 8 bases and V by 7 bases; bases with no gene match: 13. This CDR3 is built from 14 residues. The CDR3 DNA is TGTGCCAGCACAAAAGACAGGGTTCTTTTAGGCTACACCTTC. It specifies CASTKDRVLLGYTF.

In the case of this clone: The junction differs from germline at one of its ends, possibly a read error. The V gene is TRBV10-3, the J gene TRBJ2-1; D is ambiguous. Germline CDR1 reads ENHRY; CDR2 reads SYGVKD. The CDR3 is 13 residues long. This chain's CDR3 is CASSDSENNEQFF. The CDR3 nucleotides read TGTGCCAGCAGTGACTCGGAGAACAATGAGCAGTTCTTC.

V is TRBV7-9 and J is TRBJ2-2, with D possibly matching TRBD1 (6 bases). V was clipped by 0 bases and J by 7 bases, with 15 bases between them. CDR3 length: 16 amino acids. Germline V gene sequence: CDR1 SEHNR, CDR2 FQNEAQ (reference sequence). DNA of the CDR3: TGTGCCAGCAGCTTAGCTGGGGGCCTGAAGGGCGGGGAGCTGTTTTTT. Translating gives CASSLAGGLKGGELFF.

The chain recombines TRBV7-9 with TRBJ2-5, with TRBD1 matching 7 bases. CDR1 is SEHNR and CDR2 is FQNEAQ in the germline V gene (reference sequence). The CDR3 totals 12 residues. Trimming at V came to 4 bases and at J to 5 bases, leaving 1 base not matched to a gene. The CDR3 protein is CASSYRGETQYF. CDR3 DNA: TGTGCCAGCAGCTACAGGGGTGAGACCCAGTACTTC.

The count of this clone is one. The V call is TRBV19, the J call TRBJ2-5; the match to TRBD2 covers 13 bases. The DNA matches TRBJ2-7 better at its end, which makes the J call doubtful. The CDR3 is 20 residues long. Germline CDR1 and CDR2: LNHDA and SQIVND (reference sequence). In nucleotides, the CDR3 is TGTGCCAGTAGTATTCGGTCCCGAGGGGGACTAGCGGGACCTCCCTACGAGCAGTACTTC. The encoded protein is CASSIRSRGGLAGPPYEQYF.

The CDR3 sequence: CASSQEVSGGSYEQYF. CDR3 coding DNA: TGCGCCAGCAGCCAAGAAGTCTCGGGAGGGTCCTACGAGCAGTACTTC. This chain joins TRBV4-1 and TRBJ2-7; 8 nucleotides align to TRBD2. CDR1 and CDR2 from the germline V gene are MGHRA and YSYEKL. There are 16 residues in the CDR3. V shed 0 bases, J shed 1 base, and the junction held 5 bases outside the gene matches.